Listed below are T cell receptor beta chains from one sample, sequenced in a study of shared clonotypes between healthy human individuals. Repertoires were generated with immunoSEQ multiplex PCR, while TCRdb's copy carries only in-frame clones and drops some. The sample records some 2,500,000 clones, 93% being singletons. Material for sequencing was naive CD4+ T cells from PBMCs. These receptors were collected from a man younger than 35 in good health. Some clones in this sample may be carry-over from other donors' samples. Each CDR3 is given with its conserved first and last residue. The D gene is left open where the match is weak. Some rows mark clone size as missing; the rest say once, few, many or name a class of expanded clone.

V: TRBV5-4; size: NA; J: TRBJ2-7; D: TRBD2; CDR3: CASSPGRYEQYF; DNA: TGTGCCAGCAGCCCCGGGAGGTACGAGCAGTACTTC
V: TRBV6-6; size: NA; J: TRBJ1-2; D: NA; CDR3: CASRYNYRESAGYTF; DNA: TGTGCCAGCAGGTATAATTACAGGGAATCGGCTGGCTACACCTTC
V: TRBV27; size: NA; J: TRBJ2-7; D: TRBD2; CDR3: CASSPQGLARYEQYF; DNA: TGTGCCAGCAGTCCCCAGGGACTAGCGCGCTACGAGCAGTACTTC
V: TRBV28; size: NA; J: TRBJ2-5; D: TRBD1; CDR3: CASSSGQDQETQYF; DNA: TGTGCCAGCAGTTCAGGACAGGACCAAGAGACCCAGTACTTC
V: TRBV2; size: NA; J: TRBJ2-1; D: NA; CDR3: CASSERSRGGDEQFF; DNA: TGTGCCAGCAGTGAGCGGAGCAGGGGAGGCGATGAGCAGTTCTTC
V: TRBV10-3; size: NA; J: TRBJ2-3; D: NA; CDR3: CAISGGGHTDTQYF; DNA: TGTGCCATCAGTGGCGGGGGCCACACAGATACGCAGTATTTT
V: TRBV7-3; size: NA; J: TRBJ2-2; D: NA; CDR3: CASSFAGSGAGELFF; DNA: TGTGCCAGCAGCTTTGCCGGGAGTGGCGCCGGGGAGCTGTTTTTT
V: TRBV28; size: NA; J: TRBJ2-7; D: NA; CDR3: CASSFTSPQGYEQYF; DNA: TGTGCCAGCAGTTTCACTAGCCCACAGGGTTACGAGCAGTACTTC
V: TRBV5-4; size: NA; J: TRBJ2-7; D: NA; CDR3: CASSFGRDLGSYEQYF; DNA: TGTGCCAGCAGCTTCGGTCGGGATTTAGGCTCCTACGAGCAGTACTTC
V: TRBV18; size: NA; J: TRBJ2-5; D: NA; CDR3: CASSRAQETQYF; DNA: TGTGCCAGCTCACGGGCTCAAGAGACCCAGTACTTC
V: TRBV6-6; size: once; J: TRBJ2-5; D: NA; CDR3: CASSYSAEQRTQYF; DNA: TGTGCCAGCAGTTACTCGGCCGAACAACGGACCCAGTACTTC
V: TRBV9; size: NA; J: TRBJ2-2; D: TRBD1; CDR3: CASSERGQNLAGELFF; DNA: TGTGCCAGCAGCGAAAGGGGACAGAATCTAGCCGGGGAGCTGTTTTTT
V: TRBV2; size: NA; J: TRBJ2-1; D: TRBD2; CDR3: CASSRLAGGLGNEQFF; DNA: TGTGCCAGCAGTCGACTAGCGGGAGGGTTAGGTAATGAGCAGTTCTTC
V: TRBV7-9; size: NA; J: TRBJ2-1; D: NA; CDR3: CASSLPLPNNEQFF; DNA: TGTGCCAGCAGCCTACCCCTTCCCAACAATGAGCAGTTCTTC
V: TRBV6-1; size: NA; J: TRBJ2-3; D: NA; CDR3: CASTEGARTDTQYF; DNA: TGTGCCAGCACCGAAGGGGCCCGGACAGATACGCAGTATTTT
V: TRBV6-6; size: NA; J: TRBJ1-5; D: NA; CDR3: CASRADSNQPQHF; DNA: TGTGCCAGCAGGGCAGATAGCAATCAGCCCCAGCATTTT
V: TRBV7-2; size: NA; J: TRBJ1-5; D: NA; CDR3: CASSPRQAGEPQHF; DNA: TGTGCCAGCAGCCCCCGACAGGCAGGGGAGCCCCAGCATTTT
V: TRBV11-3; size: once; J: TRBJ2-5; D: NA; CDR3: CASSLSGTARRGTQYF; DNA: TGTGCCAGCAGCTTATCCGGGACCGCCCGAAGGGGGACCCAGTACTTC
V: TRBV9; size: NA; J: TRBJ2-2; D: NA; CDR3: CASSVGDGTGELFF; DNA: TGTGCCAGCAGCGTAGGTGATGGCACCGGGGAGCTGTTTTTT
V: TRBV6-5; size: NA; J: TRBJ2-1; D: NA; CDR3: CASSFSNGGREQFF; DNA: TGTGCCAGCAGTTTTTCCAACGGAGGAAGGGAGCAGTTCTTC
V: TRBV29-1; size: NA; J: TRBJ2-5; D: TRBD1; CDR3: CSVSGQGQETQYF; DNA: TGCAGCGTTTCCGGACAGGGCCAAGAGACCCAGTACTTC
V: TRBV4-3; size: NA; J: TRBJ2-1; D: NA; CDR3: CASSQGPDNEQFF; DNA: TGCGCCAGCAGCCAAGGACCCGACAATGAGCAGTTCTTC
V: TRBV9; size: NA; J: TRBJ1-2; D: NA; CDR3: CASSVGVGGRNYGYTF; DNA: TGTGCCAGCAGCGTAGGGGTCGGGGGGCGCAACTATGGCTACACCTTC
V: TRBV23-1; size: NA; J: TRBJ2-7; D: NA; CDR3: CASRRVYEQYF; DNA: TGCGCCAGCAGGCGGGTGTACGAGCAGTACTTC
V: TRBV7-9; size: NA; J: TRBJ2-3; D: TRBD2; CDR3: CASSVERGREGADTQYF; DNA: TGTGCCAGCAGCGTCGAGAGGGGGCGGGAGGGTGCAGATACGCAGTATTTT
V: TRBV7-2; size: once; J: TRBJ2-5; D: TRBD2; CDR3: CASSPAPTSGKETQYF; DNA: TGTGCCAGCAGCCCGGCCCCGACTAGCGGGAAAGAGACCCAGTACTTC
V: TRBV4-2; size: NA; J: TRBJ2-3; D: NA; CDR3: CASSQAPTRGVTDTQYF; DNA: TGTGCCAGCAGCCAAGCCCCGACTAGAGGGGTTACCGATACGCAGTATTTT
V: TRBV6-1; size: NA; J: TRBJ2-1; D: NA; CDR3: CASSDRATYNEQFF; DNA: TGTGCCAGCAGTGACCGGGCGACCTACAATGAGCAGTTCTTC
V: TRBV19; size: NA; J: TRBJ1-5; D: NA; CDR3: CASSNPGEAQPQHF; DNA: TGTGCCAGTAGTAATCCGGGGGAAGCTCAGCCCCAGCATTTT
V: TRBV20-1; size: NA; J: TRBJ1-3; D: NA; CDR3: CSAPTGNTIYF; DNA: TGCAGTGCGCCGACAGGAAACACCATATATTTT
V: TRBV27; size: NA; J: TRBJ2-3; D: NA; CDR3: CASSFGGLGQYF; DNA: TGTGCCAGCAGTTTTGGGGGGCTCGGGCAGTATTTT
V: TRBV28; size: once; J: TRBJ2-7; D: NA; CDR3: CASSFLAVSSYEQYF; DNA: TGTGCCAGCAGTTTTTTAGCGGTTAGCTCCTACGAGCAGTACTTC
V: TRBV18; size: NA; J: TRBJ1-2; D: NA; CDR3: CASSPAGRNYGYTF; DNA: TGTGCCAGCTCACCGGCAGGGAGGAACTATGGCTACACCTTC
V: TRBV5-4; size: NA; J: TRBJ2-5; D: TRBD1; CDR3: CASSWTGGGSRETQYF; DNA: TGTGCCAGCAGCTGGACAGGGGGCGGATCACGGGAGACCCAGTACTTC
V: TRBV19; size: NA; J: TRBJ1-1; D: NA; CDR3: CASSPGGGSQGF; DNA: TGTGCCAGTAGTCCAGGTGGGGGCAGCCAAGGTTTT
V: TRBV2; size: NA; J: TRBJ2-1; D: NA; CDR3: CASTPTVYNEQFF; DNA: TGTGCCAGCACCCCGACAGTCTACAATGAGCAGTTCTTC
V: TRBV5-6; size: NA; J: TRBJ1-5; D: NA; CDR3: CASSLGRADQPQHF; DNA: TGTGCCAGCAGCTTGGGCAGGGCTGATCAGCCCCAGCATTTT
V: TRBV9; size: NA; J: TRBJ2-7; D: TRBD2; CDR3: CASSLTSEPYEQYF; DNA: TGTGCCAGCAGCTTAACTAGCGAACCCTACGAGCAGTACTTC
V: TRBV5-1; size: NA; J: TRBJ2-5; D: NA; CDR3: CASSWTASGLETQYF; DNA: TGCGCCAGCAGCTGGACCGCAAGCGGGTTGGAGACCCAGTACTTC
V: TRBV5-1; size: NA; J: TRBJ2-5; D: TRBD1; CDR3: CASSTTTTGETQYF; DNA: TGCGCCAGCAGTACTACCACGACAGGGGAGACCCAGTACTTC
V: TRBV7-3; size: NA; J: TRBJ2-7; D: TRBD1; CDR3: CASSLGLGGGEQYF; DNA: TGTGCCAGCAGCTTAGGCTTAGGGGGCGGCGAGCAGTACTTC
V: TRBV7-8; size: NA; J: TRBJ2-3; D: NA; CDR3: CASTDEDTQYF; DNA: TGTGCCAGCACCGACGAAGATACGCAGTATTTT
V: TRBV7-2; size: NA; J: TRBJ1-5; D: TRBD1; CDR3: CASSPGTASNQPQHF; DNA: TGTGCCAGCAGCCCAGGGACAGCCAGCAATCAGCCCCAGCATTTT
V: TRBV5-8; size: NA; J: TRBJ1-5; D: NA; CDR3: CASSRTGYSNQPQHF; DNA: TGTGCCAGCAGCCGAACAGGGTATAGCAATCAGCCCCAGCATTTT
V: TRBV27; size: NA; J: TRBJ2-7; D: TRBD2; CDR3: CASSLSPGLAAYEQYF; DNA: TGTGCCAGCAGTTTATCGCCGGGACTAGCAGCATACGAGCAGTACTTC
V: TRBV7-9; size: NA; J: TRBJ1-1; D: NA; CDR3: CASSSQTSNTEAFF; DNA: TGTGCCAGCAGCTCTCAGACCTCGAACACTGAAGCTTTCTTT
V: TRBV7-9; size: NA; J: TRBJ2-1; D: TRBD2; CDR3: CASSKPGLAVSEQFF; DNA: TGTGCCAGCAGCAAACCGGGACTAGCGGTGTCTGAGCAGTTCTTC
V: TRBV27; size: NA; J: TRBJ2-7; D: TRBD1; CDR3: CASSLRTGKSYEQYF; DNA: TGTGCCAGCAGTTTAAGGACAGGGAAATCCTACGAGCAGTACTTC
V: TRBV29-1; size: NA; J: TRBJ2-7; D: TRBD2; CDR3: CSVAGGRSYEQYF; DNA: TGCAGCGTTGCCGGCGGGAGATCCTACGAGCAGTACTTC
V: TRBV5-8; size: NA; J: TRBJ2-3; D: NA; CDR3: CASSAESDTQYF; DNA: TGTGCCAGCAGCGCAGAATCCGATACGCAGTATTTT
V: TRBV10-3; size: NA; J: TRBJ2-3; D: NA; CDR3: CAPDKSTDTQYF; DNA: TGTGCCCCCGACAAGAGCACAGATACGCAGTATTTT